The table lists the clone carrying this T cell receptor beta chain with a few counts. What it binds is unknown. The data stem from a study of post-analysis software for immune sequencing data. Study context: Relapsing-remitting, secondary progressive and progressive-relapsing forms made up the multiple sclerosis disease courses.

Study-wide points: Analysis by F measure revealed that same-batch samples clustered strongly together. A few TRBV segments occurring more often in patients than controls included TRBV5-6, TRBV5-1 and TRBV20-1. Controls showed significantly higher normalized Chao1 diversity than did multiple sclerosis patients.

Unique molecular identifiers had been added to the TCR beta cDNA libraries. T cells numbering about 0.95 to 11 million gave rise to 500,000 to 600,000 cDNA molecules. Via MiXCR, TCRdb re-called the PCR reads, giving one row per CDR3 protein. This table holds approximately 180,000 distinct CDR3 sequences, about 32% found once. Germline V gene data show CDR1 as SQVTM and CDR2 as ANQGSEA. The CDR3 has 14 amino acids. Between the trimmed V and J ends, which lost 4 bases and 5 bases, there was a span of 17 bases. The clonotype comes from a girl between 10 and 17 years old with multiple sclerosis. Sequenced: blood. This chain links TRBV29-1 with TRBJ1-1; D may be TRBD1 (6 bases). This CDR3 is CSVGPQGYRTEAFF. The DNA for the CDR3 is TGCAGCGTTGGCCCACAGGGTTATCGAACTGAAGCTTTCTTT.